Each of the 30 T cell receptor beta chains below was sequenced from the same sample in a study of response to subunit inactivated influenza vaccine. TCRdb ran MiXCR on the RT-PCR reads and lists one entry per CDR3 protein. The sample yields approximately 230,000 distinct CDR3 sequences, over 9% seen once. The specimen was non-naive T cells sorted from PBMCs, collected 14 to 15 days before vaccination. All receptors derive from a man aged 45 to 65 who received an inactivated influenza vaccine.

This clonotype was counted at least ten times. The rearrangement uses TRBV12-3 or TRBV12-4 and TRBJ1-1, with unresolved D. The CDR3 consists of 13 residues. V lost 6 bases and J 0 bases, leaving 8 bases between the germline ends. The CDR3 spells CASSNGVNTEAFF. DNA of the CDR3: TGTGCCAGCAGCAACGGGGTGAACACTGAAGCTTTCTTT.

This clonotype was counted only a few times. The chain employs TRBV6-2 or TRBV6-3 and TRBJ2-3; D possibly matches TRBD1 or TRBD2 (5 bases each). Germline V gene data show CDR1 as MNHEY and CDR2 as SVGEGT. With 4 bases removed from V and 2 bases from J, the gap between germline ends came to 16 bases. The CDR3 consists of 16 residues. CDR3 amino acids: CASSFWDASYTDTQYF. CDR3 DNA: TGTGCCAGCAGTTTCTGGGACGCGTCCTACACAGATACGCAGTATTTT.

This chain joins TRBV7-8 and TRBJ1-1, with a tentative D call TRBD1 (6 bases). This CDR3 contains 15 residues. V lost 6 bases and J lost 1, with 15 bases in between. Germline V CDR1 and CDR2: SGHVS, FQNEAQ. The CDR3 loop reads CASRIGGGANTEAFF. For the CDR3, the DNA is TGTGCCAGCAGAATAGGGGGTGGGGCGAACACTGAAGCTTTCTTT. Using reference TRBV7-8 and TRBJ1-1 for the parts outside the CDR3, the full variable domain is GAGVSQSPRYKVAKRGQDVALRCDPISGHVSLFWYQQALGQGPEFLTYFQNEAQLDKSGLPSDRFFAERPEGSVSTLKIQRTQQEDSAVYLCASRIGGGANTEAFFGQGTRLTVV.

The chain couples TRBV28 to TRBJ1-2; D perhaps matches TRBD1 (5 bases). Germline CDR1 and CDR2: MDHEN and SYDVKM. This CDR3 spans 14 amino acids. Trimming pared 5 bases from V and 3 bases from J, leaving 13 bases between. CDR3: CASSLGTTDYGYTF. The CDR3 nucleotides are TGTGCCAGCAGTCTGGGGACTACAGACTATGGCTACACCTTC.

Ten or more counts support this clonotype. The gene calls are TRBV2 and TRBJ2-1; D uncertain. Deletions cut 8 bases from V and 1 base from J, with 9 bases between. The germline V gene encodes CDR1 SNHLY and CDR2 FYNNEI. This CDR3 region has 13 residues. The CDR3: CASSRNSYNEQFF. The CDR3, as DNA: TGTGCCAGCTCGCGCAATTCCTACAATGAGCAGTTCTTC.

This clonotype came up many times. The V call is TRBV2, the J call TRBJ1-5; 8 positions agree with TRBD1. Trimming at V came to 5 bases and at J to 0 bases, leaving 6 bases not matched to a gene. Germline-derived CDR1 and CDR2 are SNHLY and FYNNEI. This CDR3 is built from 16 residues. CDR3 protein: CASSRQGRYSNQPQHF. In DNA form, the CDR3 reads TGTGCCAGCAGTAGACAGGGGAGATATAGCAATCAGCCCCAGCATTTT.

Only one count was recorded for this clonotype. The rearrangement uses TRBV7-8 and TRBJ2-5; the D is unclear. The V and J ends lost 5 bases and 10 bases respectively, with 11 bases between them. This CDR3 has 11 amino acids. Germline V gene sequence: CDR1 SGHVS, CDR2 FQNEAQ. DNA for the CDR3: TGTGCCAGCAGCACCCATGTAGTCCAGTACTTC. Protein product: CASSTHVVQYF. The full variable domain, in which reference TRBV7-8 and TRBJ2-5 provide the parts outside the CDR3, is GAGVSQSPRYKVAKRGQDVALRCDPISGHVSLFWYQQALGQGPEFLTYFQNEAQLDKSGLPSDRFFAERPEGSVSTLKIQRTQQEDSAVYLCASSTHVVQYFGPGTRLLVL.

The sample holds many counts of this clonotype. The V and J genes are TRBV12-3 or TRBV12-4 and TRBJ1-2, with 10 bases identical to TRBD1. V gave up 1 base and J gave up 7 bases; unmatched junction bases: 6. The CDR3 is made up of 15 amino acids. CDR3 sequence (DNA): TGTGCCAGCAGTTTAGGACAGGGGGCGGGCGTTGGCTACACCTTC. Translating gives CASSLGQGAGVGYTF.

V gene TRBV5-5 combines with J gene TRBJ2-7; no clear D gene. Trimming took 4 bases from V and 5 from J, leaving 10 bases between them. The length of the CDR3 is 12 residues. The germline V gene encodes CDR1 SGHKS and CDR2 YYEKEE (reference sequence). CDR3 amino acids: CASSPPENEQYF. CDR3 sequence (DNA): TGTGCCAGCAGCCCCCCAGAAAACGAGCAGTACTTC.

CDR3 DNA sequence: TGTGCCAGCAGTTTATCTGCCGGGGGAGATACGCAGTATTTT. It yields the protein CASSLSAGGDTQYF. The rearrangement joins TRBV27 to TRBJ2-3; perhaps TRBD2 as D (6 bases). Between the trimmed V and J ends, which lost 0 bases and 5 bases, there was a span of 9 bases. CDR3 size: 14 residues. The germline V gene encodes CDR1 MNHEY and CDR2 SMNVEV (reference sequence).

This chain connects TRBV12-3 or TRBV12-4 to TRBJ2-1; the D is unclear. V shed 6 bases and J shed 6 bases, with 18 bases lying between them. The CDR3 has 15 amino acids. CDR3 loop: CASRWAGGPGNEQFF. As DNA, the CDR3 is TGTGCCAGCAGATGGGCAGGCGGACCGGGCAATGAGCAGTTCTTC.

The J gene is TRBJ1-5, the V gene TRBV6-1; TRBD1 aligns across 7 bases. The CDR3 loop spans 14 amino acids. Germline values: CDR1 MNHNS, CDR2 SASEGT. V lost 6 bases, J lost 7 bases, and 9 bases stayed unmatched. The CDR3 DNA is TGTGCCAGCAGCACGGGAGGGGGCAGGCAGCCCCAGCATTTT. Translated, it gives CASSTGGGRQPQHF.

This clonotype has just a few counts. J is TRBJ2-2 and V is TRBV19; unclear D gene. The germline V gene has CDR1 LNHDA and CDR2 SQIVND (reference sequence). This CDR3 is built from 15 residues. The ends were cut back, 8 bases at V and 5 bases at J, with 18 bases in the middle. This CDR3 is CASEPVPFGTGELFF. The CDR3 DNA sequence: TGTGCCAGTGAGCCGGTGCCGTTCGGTACCGGGGAGCTGTTTTTT.

This clonotype has a handful of counts. The V call is TRBV5-1, the J call TRBJ2-3; 9 bases line up with TRBD1. The CDR3 has 15 residues. Germline V gene lookup returns CDR1 SGHRS and CDR2 YFSETQ. The ends lost 4 bases at V and 5 bases at J; junction bases unmatched: 8. The CDR3 region is CASSVGQGGGDTQYF. In DNA form, the CDR3 reads TGCGCCAGCAGCGTGGGACAGGGTGGGGGAGATACGCAGTATTTT.

The chain is built from TRBV4-1 and TRBJ2-5; 9 bases line up with TRBD2. The germline V gene encodes CDR1 MGHRA and CDR2 YSYEKL. The junction had 5 bases not matched to a gene; V was cut back by 3 bases and J by 3 bases. This CDR3 contains 15 residues. As DNA, the CDR3 is TGCGCCAGCAGCCACCCCCCTAGCGGGGAAGAGACCCAGTACTTC. This encodes CASSHPPSGEETQYF.

For this clonotype: A junction boundary mismatches the germline segment, possibly from a read error. The gene calls are TRBV15 and TRBJ2-3, with 10 bases identical to TRBD1. This CDR3 spans 15 amino acids. Per the germline V gene, CDR1 is LNHNV and CDR2 is YYDKDF (reference sequence). The CDR3 here is CATSTAGTGVRTQNF. The CDR3 DNA reads as TGTGCCACCAGCACAGCCGGGACAGGGGTTCGTACGCAGAATTTT.

The chain combines TRBV5-1 with TRBJ1-6; possible D gene TRBD1, 5 bases. There are 17 residues in the CDR3. Germline V gene data show CDR1 as SGHRS and CDR2 as YFSETQ. V was clipped by 0 bases and J by 9 bases, with 19 bases between them. In nucleotides, the CDR3 is TGCGCCAGCAGCTTGGGACCTGGAGGGGCAAGCGGTTCACCCCTCCACTTT. It yields the protein CASSLGPGGASGSPLHF.

CDR3 protein: CSARVASSGFTDTQYF. The CDR3 nucleotides are TGCAGTGCTAGAGTGGCCTCTAGCGGGTTCACAGATACGCAGTATTTT. The chain joins TRBV20-1 to TRBJ2-3; 8 bases are a match to TRBD2. This CDR3 is built from 16 residues. With 1 base clipped from V and 2 bases from J, the junction kept 8 bases outside the gene matches. In germline, CDR1 is DFQATT, CDR2 SNEGSKA (reference sequence).

This clonotype was seen a handful of times. This sequence joins TRBV6-2 or TRBV6-3 and TRBJ2-2; possibly TRBD2 for D (6 bases). The V and J ends lost 7 bases and 8 bases respectively, with 14 bases between them. Germline V gene data show CDR1 as MNHEY and CDR2 as SVGEGT. The length of the CDR3 is 13 residues. The CDR3 reads CASKRASGGELFF. DNA for the CDR3: TGTGCCAGCAAGCGGGCCTCCGGGGGGGAGCTGTTTTTT.

The chain uses TRBV28 and TRBJ1-4; D is unresolved. V lost 6 bases and J 5 bases, leaving 19 bases between the germline ends. The CDR3 totals 16 residues. CDR1 and CDR2 from the germline V gene are MDHEN and SYDVKM. In DNA, the CDR3 is TGTGCCAGCAGATCCATTATTGTCCGGGAAAATGAAAAACTGTTTTTT. This translates into CASRSIIVRENEKLFF.

The chain is built from TRBV7-6 and TRBJ2-3; D gene unclear. V gave up 9 bases and J gave up 2 bases, with 12 bases separating them. Germline CDR1 is SGHVS and CDR2 is FNYEAQ. This CDR3 has 13 amino acids. The CDR3 region is CASPRIHTDTQYF. CDR3 in DNA: TGTGCCAGTCCCCGGATACACACAGATACGCAGTATTTT.

Ten or more counts support this clonotype. This rearrangement joins TRBV5-1 to TRBJ2-1; D could derive from TRBD1 or TRBD2 (5 bases each). Germline V lookup: CDR1 SGHRS, CDR2 YFSETQ. V lost 4 bases to trimming and J lost 4 bases, with 18 bases between them. CDR3 length: 16 amino acids. In DNA, the CDR3 is TGCGCCAGCAGCCCCATCGGGGACGGTGCATACAATGAGCAGTTCTTC. Translating it yields CASSPIGDGAYNEQFF.

The chain uses TRBV19 and TRBJ2-5; the D is unclear. CDR1 is LNHDA, CDR2 SQIVND, per germline (reference sequence). The CDR3 has 14 amino acids. V dropped 4 bases and J dropped 2 bases, with 11 bases sitting between them. CDR3 DNA: TGTGCCAGTAGTAGCCCGACGAAACAAGAGACCCAGTACTTC. This translates into CASSSPTKQETQYF.

The J gene is TRBJ2-7, the V gene TRBV28, with D perhaps matching TRBD2 (6 bases). Germline V CDR1 and CDR2: MDHEN, SYDVKM. Trimming removed 7 bases from V and 7 bases from J, with 17 bases in between. The CDR3 consists of 13 residues. The CDR3 coding sequence is TGTGCCAGCAACCCTACGGGAGTCAAGGAGCAGTACTTC. Its protein is CASNPTGVKEQYF. Combining the CDR3 with reference TRBV28 and TRBJ2-7 gives the whole variable domain DVKVTQSSRYLVKRTGEKVFLECVQDMDHENMFWYRQDPGLGLRLIYFSYDVKMKEKGDIPEGYSVSREKKERFSLILESASTNQTSMYLCASNPTGVKEQYFGPGTRLTVT.

This clonotype was detected many times. V and J are TRBV5-1 and TRBJ1-5, with 7 bases aligning to TRBD1. The CDR3 length is 14 residues. The germline CDR1 and CDR2 sequences are SGHRS and YFSETQ. The J segment lost 1 base and the V segment lost 4 bases, leaving 2 bases of the junction unmatched. CDR3 coding DNA: TGCGCCAGCAGCCCGGGACAGAGCAATCAGCCCCAGCATTTT. This codes for CASSPGQSNQPQHF.

This clonotype has more than one count but fewer than ten. Here the CDR3 DNA reads TGTGCCAGCAGTGGCGACTTGGGCGATACGCAGTATTTT. Translation: CASSGDLGDTQYF. This chain uses TRBV2 with TRBJ2-3; D is unresolved. The length of the CDR3 is 13 residues. Germline V gene sequence: CDR1 SNHLY, CDR2 FYNNEI. The germline V and J ends were trimmed by 4 bases and 6 bases, with 11 bases remaining between them.

The chain uses TRBV6-2 or TRBV6-3 and TRBJ2-7; D uncertain. CDR3 size: 13 residues. Germline CDR1 reads MNHEY; CDR2 reads SVGEGT. Trimming took 3 bases from V and 7 from J, leaving 13 bases between them. The DNA for the CDR3 is TGTGCCAGCAGTTATACCGGGTTTCGTGAGCAGTACTTC. Its translation is CASSYTGFREQYF.

The sample holds many counts of this clonotype. V and J are TRBV20-1 and TRBJ1-5; unclear D gene. The V end was cut by 1 base, the J end by 1 base, with 5 bases between. In germline, CDR1 is DFQATT, CDR2 SNEGSKA (reference sequence). The CDR3 covers 13 residues. CDR3 loop: CSARGKSNQPQHF. The CDR3 DNA follows: TGCAGTGCTAGAGGGAAGAGCAATCAGCCCCAGCATTTT.

Notes on this clonotype: One end of the junction is discordant with germline, which a read error may explain. The chain employs TRBV7-2 and TRBJ2-4; perhaps TRBD2 as D (5 bases). Germline loops: CDR1 SGHTA, CDR2 FQGNSA. The CDR3 is 11 residues long. The CDR3 bases are TGTGGCAGCAGCCAACTAGACATTCAGTACTTC. It is translated as CGSSQLDIQYF.

The chain employs TRBV12-3 or TRBV12-4 and TRBJ2-1, with 10 bases matching TRBD1. The trim removed 3 bases at V and 10 bases at J, leaving 3 bases unmatched. The CDR3 sequence is 13 residues long. The CDR3 reads CASSFLGQGEQFF. In nucleotides, the CDR3 is TGTGCCAGCAGTTTCCTGGGACAGGGGGAGCAGTTCTTC.